This T cell receptor beta chain was found in a study of shared clonotypes between healthy human individuals. In the study overall: The composition of the donors was two women and a few men aged 18 to 49. The study used three CD4 naive, three CD4 memory, two CD8 naive and one CD8 memory plate per donor.

Donors were healthy HIV-negative adults without recently reported acute infections or vaccinations. Repertoires were generated with immunoSEQ multiplex PCR, while TCRdb's copy carries only in-frame clones and drops some. This table holds 2.3 million or so clones, 85% to 95% found once. Study findings and constraints: Clonotype sharing across donors was expected to vary with sequencing depth.

The CDR3 consists of 15 residues. Trimming took off 4 bases at V and 7 bases at J, with 20 bases between the two ends. Per germline, CDR1 LGHNA and CDR2 YSLEER. For this clone: Its antigen is unidentified.

V and J are TRBV4-3 and TRBJ2-7; possibly TRBD2 for D (5 bases). Sequencing was carried out using naive CD4+ T cells from PBMCs. Subset meaning: CD45RA+ positively selected. The sequence was collected from a man aged 18 to 30 in good health. Some clones in this sample may be carry-over from other donors' samples. CDR3 loop: CASSPHQDYRREQYF. CDR3 coding DNA: TGCGCCAGCAGCCCACACCAGGATTATAGGAGGGAGCAGTACTTC.